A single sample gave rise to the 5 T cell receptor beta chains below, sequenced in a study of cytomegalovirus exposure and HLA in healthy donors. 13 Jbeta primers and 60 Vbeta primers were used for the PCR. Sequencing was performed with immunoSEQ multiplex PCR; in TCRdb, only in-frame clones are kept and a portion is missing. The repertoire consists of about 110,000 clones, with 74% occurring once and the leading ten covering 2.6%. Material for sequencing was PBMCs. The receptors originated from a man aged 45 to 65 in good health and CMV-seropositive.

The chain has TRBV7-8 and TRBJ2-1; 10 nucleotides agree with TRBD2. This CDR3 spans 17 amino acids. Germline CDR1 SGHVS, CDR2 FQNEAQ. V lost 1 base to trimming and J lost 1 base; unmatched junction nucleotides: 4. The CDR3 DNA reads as TGTGCCAGCAGCTTAGAGACTAGCGGGTTGTCCTACAATGAGCAGTTCTTC. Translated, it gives CASSLETSGLSYNEQFF.

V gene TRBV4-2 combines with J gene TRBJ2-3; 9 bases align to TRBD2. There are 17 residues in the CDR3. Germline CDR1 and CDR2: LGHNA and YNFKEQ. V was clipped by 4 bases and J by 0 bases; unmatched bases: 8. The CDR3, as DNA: TGTGCCAGCAGCCCCCTTAGCGGGGGTCTCAGCACAGATACGCAGTATTTT. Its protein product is CASSPLSGGLSTDTQYF.

Here the CDR3 reads CASSFGGGNTEAFF. As DNA, the CDR3 is TGTGCCAGCAGCTTTGGGGGGGGGAACACTGAAGCTTTCTTT. The chain is built from TRBV13 and TRBJ1-1, with D perhaps matching TRBD1 (5 bases). V was trimmed by 3 bases and J by 1 base, leaving 9 bases between them. The CDR3 is 14 residues long. Germline V gene sequence: CDR1 PRHDT, CDR2 FYEKMQ (reference sequence).

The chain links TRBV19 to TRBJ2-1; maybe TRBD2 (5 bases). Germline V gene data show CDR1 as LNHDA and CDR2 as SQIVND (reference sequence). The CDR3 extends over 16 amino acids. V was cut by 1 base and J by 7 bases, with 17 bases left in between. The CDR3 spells CASSIGERALRNEQFF. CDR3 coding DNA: TGTGCCAGTAGTATAGGAGAGAGGGCCTTACGAAATGAGCAGTTCTTC.

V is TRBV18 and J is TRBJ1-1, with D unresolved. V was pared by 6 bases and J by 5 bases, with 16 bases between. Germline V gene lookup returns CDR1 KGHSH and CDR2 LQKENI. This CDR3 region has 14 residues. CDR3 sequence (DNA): TGTGCCAGCTCTCTCGAAACGGGTGAGACTGAAGCTTTCTTT. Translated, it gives CASSLETGETEAFF. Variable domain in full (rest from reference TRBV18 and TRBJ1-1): NAGVMQNPRHLVRRRGQEARLRCSPMKGHSHVYWYRQLPEEGLKFMVYLQKENIIDESGMPKERFSAEFPKEGPSILRIQQVVRGDSAAYFCASSLETGETEAFFGQGTRLTVV.